The next 18 T cell receptor beta chains were all read from a single sample in a study of T cell repertoires in cytomegalovirus infection. Each CDR3 protein gets one entry after TCRdb re-called the reads with MiXCR. Here the sample spans hundreds of thousands of distinct CDR3 sequences, 35% to 45% being singletons. The specimen was PBMCs. The receptors come from a human donor in good health (CMV status not recorded). Some clones in this sample may be carry-over from other donors' samples.

The rearrangement uses TRBV28 and TRBJ2-5, with D maybe TRBD2 (5 bases). CDR1 is MDHEN and CDR2 is SYDVKM in the germline V gene. There are 14 residues in the CDR3. The V end was cut by 5 bases, the J end by 5 bases, with 15 bases between. The CDR3 region is CASSPLGWEETQYF. The CDR3, as DNA: TGTGCCAGCAGTCCCCTGGGATGGGAGGAGACCCAGTACTTC.

This clonotype appeared a single time. This sequence joins TRBV19 and TRBJ2-1; 10 bases fit TRBD2. This CDR3 is built from 16 residues. The V gene end was trimmed by 3 bases and the J gene end by 3 bases; junction bases not matched to a gene: 5. From germline, CDR1 is LNHDA and CDR2 SQIVND (reference sequence). CDR3 sequence: CASSIVLAGHYNEQFF. The CDR3 DNA sequence: TGTGCCAGTAGTATTGTACTAGCGGGACACTACAATGAGCAGTTCTTC.

The chain combines TRBV28 with TRBJ2-1; D not resolved. The CDR3 loop spans 15 amino acids. Trimming left V 5 bases short and J 6 bases short, with 17 bases between. CDR1 and CDR2 (germline): MDHEN, SYDVKM. CDR3 nucleotides: TGTGCCAGCAGTATGACCCCATCTAGGGTCAATGAGCAGTTCTTC. Residues: CASSMTPSRVNEQFF. The variable domain in full, with the rest retrieved from reference TRBV28 and TRBJ2-1, is DVKVTQSSRYLVKRTGEKVFLECVQDMDHENMFWYRQDPGLGLRLIYFSYDVKMKEKGDIPEGYSVSREKKERFSLILESASTNQTSMYLCASSMTPSRVNEQFFGPGTRLTVL.

The rearrangement links TRBV28 to TRBJ1-1; a possible D gene is TRBD1 (6 bases). Per the germline V gene, CDR1 is MDHEN and CDR2 is SYDVKM. Trimming shortened V by 3 bases and J by 0 bases, and 17 bases separated the two germline ends. This CDR3 is built from 17 residues. CDR3 sequence reads: CASSFGGRGVMNTEAFF. CDR3 DNA: TGTGCCAGCAGTTTTGGGGGGCGCGGGGTAATGAACACTGAAGCTTTCTTT.

The chain is built from TRBV25-1 and TRBJ2-1; 10 nucleotides agree with TRBD2. CDR1 and CDR2 (germline): MGHDK, SYGVNS. The CDR3 totals 15 residues. With V trimmed by 6 bases and J by 9 bases, 11 bases remained unmatched. The CDR3 DNA reads TGTGCCAGCAGGCGCCCTAGCGGGAGACCGGGTGAGCAGTTCTTC. It yields the protein CASRRPSGRPGEQFF.

This sequence joins TRBV7-2 and TRBJ2-5; no definite D call. CDR3 length: 14 residues. Germline CDR1 SGHTA, CDR2 FQGNSA. V lost 3 bases, J lost 2 bases, and 10 bases lay in between. This CDR3 reads CASSFLRWQETQYF. The CDR3 DNA reads TGTGCCAGCAGCTTTTTAAGATGGCAAGAGACCCAGTACTTC.

The chain employs TRBV6-5 and TRBJ1-2, with TRBD1 identical over 11 bases. J gave up 6 bases and V 6 bases, and 9 bases lay outside the gene matches. Germline lookup yields CDR1 MNHEY and CDR2 SVGAGI. This CDR3 has 15 amino acids. The CDR3 bases are TGTGCCAGCAGCCTGGACAGGGGGCGGATGGATGGCTACACCTTC. Translation: CASSLDRGRMDGYTF.

The gene calls are TRBV4-2 and TRBJ1-1; the D gene is possibly TRBD1 (6 bases). This CDR3 has 15 residues. Trimming took 1 base from V and 1 from J, leaving 10 bases between them. Germline lookup yields CDR1 LGHNA and CDR2 YNFKEQ. Written as DNA, the CDR3 is TGTGCCAGCAGCCAAGGAATGACAGGGAACACTGAAGCTTTCTTT. This encodes CASSQGMTGNTEAFF.

Of note for this clonotype: In this CDR3 the conserved last residue, phenylalanine or tryptophan, is missing, so a read error is likely. This chain links TRBV7-9 with TRBJ2-1, with TRBD2 matching over 7 bases. CDR1 SEHNR and CDR2 FQNEAQ come from the germline V gene (reference sequence). Trimming removed 5 bases from V and 4 bases from J; junction bases left unmatched: 17. This CDR3 is 18 amino acids long. CDR3 residues: CASSNTGGQRRGYNEQFL. The CDR3, as DNA: TGTGCCAGCAGCAATACGGGCGGCCAAAGGCGGGGGTACAATGAGCAGTTCTTA.

This clonotype has only a few counts. J is TRBJ1-5 and V is TRBV6-2 or TRBV6-3; 8 positions match TRBD1. CDR3 length: 14 amino acids. V trimming: 2 bases; J trimming: 6 bases; junction bases outside the gene matches: 3. CDR1 MNHEY and CDR2 SVGEGT come from the germline V gene. CDR3 in amino acids: CASSYRTGTQPQHF. Here the CDR3 DNA reads TGTGCCAGCAGTTACAGGACAGGGACTCAGCCCCAGCATTTT.

The J gene is TRBJ1-5, the V gene TRBV7-6; a weak D match, TRBD1 (5 bases). V was cut by 4 bases and J by 5 bases, with 15 bases left in between. Looked up from germline, CDR1 is SGHVS and CDR2 is FNYEAQ. This CDR3 has 15 residues. The chain's CDR3 is CASSSGPREDQPQHF. CDR3 bases: TGTGCCAGCAGCTCAGGGCCACGGGAGGATCAGCCCCAGCATTTT.

This CDR3 is CASTPIGDSDTDTQYF. The DNA of the CDR3 is TGTGCCAGCACCCCCATCGGAGACAGCGACACAGATACGCAGTATTTT. The chain recombines TRBV28 with TRBJ2-3, with D perhaps TRBD1 (5 bases). With 7 bases removed from V and 2 bases from J, the gap between germline ends came to 19 bases. Looked up from germline, CDR1 is MDHEN and CDR2 is SYDVKM. This CDR3 region has 16 residues.

This clonotype was seen more than once but under ten times. This chain links TRBV29-1 with TRBJ2-1; D is unclear. This CDR3 contains 11 residues. Germline V gene lookup returns CDR1 SQVTM and CDR2 ANQGSEA. V was trimmed by 0 bases and J by 6 bases, leaving 3 bases between them. CDR3 sequence (DNA): TGCAGCGTTGAAGAGTCCAATGAGCAGTTCTTC. Its protein product is CSVEESNEQFF.

This chain connects TRBV6-1 to TRBJ2-7, with 11 positions matching TRBD2. This CDR3 has 20 residues. V was clipped by 1 base and J by 3 bases; unmatched bases: 17. The germline V gene has CDR1 MNHNS and CDR2 SASEGT. CDR3 sequence: CASSEGRGLAAGRTGYEQYF. CDR3 DNA: TGTGCCAGCAGTGAAGGTAGGGGACTAGCGGCCGGTAGGACAGGCTACGAGCAGTACTTC.

This clonotype was counted at least ten times. This chain uses TRBV7-2 with TRBJ2-2, with TRBD2 matching 9 bases. The CDR3 is 16 residues long. V dropped 8 bases and J dropped 0; count of bases not matched to a gene: 7. In germline, CDR1 is SGHTA, CDR2 FQGNSA. The CDR3 bases are TGTGCCAGCCCGACCGCTAGCGGGGCGAACACCGGGGAGCTGTTTTTT. Translated, it gives CASPTASGANTGELFF.

This clonotype was found a few times. The chain carries TRBV6-4 and TRBJ1-5; no clear D. CDR3 length equals 16 residues. Trimming pared 6 bases from V and 2 bases from J, leaving 17 bases between. CDR1 is MRHNA and CDR2 is SNTAGT in the germline V gene. CDR3 nucleotides: TGTGCCAGCAGCCACGCAGAGGAGAACGGCAATCAGCCCCAGCATTTT. Amino acid sequence: CASSHAEENGNQPQHF.

About this clonotype: A much more abundant neighbour one base away suggests this may be a read error. The chain carries TRBV28 and TRBJ1-1; TRBD1 is a possible D gene (6 bases). The CDR3 runs to 13 residues. CDR1 is MDHEN and CDR2 is SYDVKM in the germline V gene. The CDR3 DNA is TGTGCCAGCAGTTTGGGGACACTGAGAAGAGCTTGCTTT. It encodes CASSLGTLRRACF.

The chain couples TRBV20-1 to TRBJ2-4; D perhaps matches TRBD1 (5 bases). Germline V gives CDR1 DFQATT, CDR2 SNEGSKA (reference sequence). CDR3 length equals 16 residues. The V and J ends lost 4 bases and 0 bases respectively, with 16 bases between them. CDR3: CSAKTGSLLAKNIQYF. CDR3 bases: TGCAGTGCTAAAACAGGATCACTACTAGCCAAAAACATTCAGTACTTC.